This is a list of T cell receptor beta chains from one sample in a study of T-cell memory formation after mild COVID-19. TCRdb analysed the 5' RACE reads with MiXCR anew, one entry per CDR3 protein. The repertoire consists of 550,000 to 600,000 distinct CDR3 sequences, with about 20% occurring once and the leading ten covering approximately 8%. Sequenced: PBMCs or a T cell subset sorted from them (not recorded which). These receptors were obtained from an adult woman who had mild COVID-19 (a few samples of this study predate the infection). Cell type and time point are not known. Both conserved end residues are part of each CDR3. The D gene is left open where the match is weak. Only part of the rows carry a size: once, few, many, or a class if the clone is expanded.

size	D	V	J	CDR3	DNA
few	TRBD1	TRBV4-1	TRBJ1-5	CASGDYRGDSNQPQHF	TGCGCCAGCGGGGATTACAGGGGAGATAGCAATCAGCCCCAGCATTTT
.	.	TRBV12-3/TRBV12-4	TRBJ2-1	CASSLGPGSEQFF	TGTGCCAGCAGTTTAGGTCCGGGCTCTGAGCAGTTCTTC
.	TRBD1	TRBV10-3	TRBJ1-1	CAIKDTGQGNTEAFF	TGTGCCATCAAAGACACGGGACAGGGGAACACTGAAGCTTTCTTT
few	.	TRBV29-1	TRBJ1-2	CSGQNRDGYTF	TGCAGCGGTCAGAACAGGGATGGCTACACCTTC
.	TRBD1	TRBV29-1	TRBJ2-1	CSVYRPGQSSQFF	TGCAGCGTTTACCGACCGGGACAGTCCTCCCAGTTCTTC
.	.	TRBV6-5	TRBJ1-2	CASSLGQGGHYGYTF	TGTGCCAGCAGTCTCGGCCAGGGAGGGCACTATGGCTACACCTTC
.	.	TRBV4-3	TRBJ2-2	CASSLRTGSANTGELFF	TGCGCCAGCAGCCTCAGAACAGGGTCCGCGAACACCGGGGAGCTGTTTTTT
.	.	TRBV11-3	TRBJ2-7	CASSLMNRNEQYF	TGTGCCAGCAGCTTAATGAACAGAAACGAGCAGTACTTC
many	TRBD1	TRBV20-1	TRBJ1-4	CSARDRGQARRGGEKLFF	TGCAGTGCTAGAGATCGGGGACAGGCTCGCCGTGGAGGAGAAAAACTGTTTTTT
few	.	TRBV29-1	TRBJ2-5	CSVVVSVETQYF	TGCAGCGTTGTAGTTAGCGTTGAGACCCAGTACTTC
few	.	TRBV7-9	TRBJ1-1	CASSLAGDRNTEAFF	TGTGCCAGCAGCTTAGCGGGTGACAGGAACACTGAAGCTTTCTTT
.	.	TRBV29-1	TRBJ1-1	CSVEGTYAPNTEAFF	TGCAGCGTTGAAGGGACATACGCGCCGAACACTGAAGCTTTCTTT
few	.	TRBV2	TRBJ2-7	CASSEAGRTKYEQYF	TGTGCCAGCAGTGAAGCTGGGCGGACTAAATACGAGCAGTACTTC
.	.	TRBV4-3	TRBJ2-1	CASSQDEPSPDNEQFF	TGCGCCAGCAGCCAAGACGAACCGTCGCCGGACAATGAGCAGTTCTTC
.	TRBD2	TRBV2	TRBJ2-7	CASRDLAGDSYEQYF	TGTGCCAGCAGAGACCTAGCGGGGGACTCCTACGAGCAGTACTTC
few	TRBD1	TRBV5-1	TRBJ1-4	CASSLTGETNEKLFF	TGCGCCAGCAGCTTGACAGGGGAAACTAATGAAAAACTGTTTTTT
few	TRBD1	TRBV5-1	TRBJ1-4	CASSLAKTGGNEKLFF	TGCGCCAGCAGCTTGGCCAAGACAGGGGGGAACGAAAAACTGTTTTTT
.	.	TRBV20-1	TRBJ2-7	CSASPGRLAYEQYF	TGCAGTGCCTCTCCCGGGCGGCTAGCCTACGAGCAGTACTTC
.	TRBD2	TRBV10-3	TRBJ2-3	CAISVGGSTDTQYF	TGTGCCATCAGTGTGGGAGGGAGCACAGATACGCAGTATTTT
.	.	TRBV12-3/TRBV12-4	TRBJ2-7	CASSPRPRAPEQYF	TGTGCCAGCAGTCCTAGGCCACGAGCGCCCGAGCAGTACTTC
few	.	TRBV2	TRBJ1-2	CASTSRPMGGYTF	TGTGCCAGCACCTCTAGGCCCATGGGAGGCTACACCTTC
few	TRBD1	TRBV11-2	TRBJ2-4	CASSSTYRGIRGIQYF	TGTGCCAGCAGCTCAACTTACAGGGGGATTCGTGGCATTCAGTACTTC
.	.	TRBV15	TRBJ1-2	CATSRDSGGYTF	TGTGCCACCAGCAGAGATAGCGGGGGCTACACCTTC
.	.	TRBV12-3/TRBV12-4	TRBJ1-6	CASSFSGIGKGSYNSPLHF	TGTGCCAGCAGTTTTTCGGGGATCGGAAAAGGCTCCTATAATTCACCCCTCCACTTT
.	.	TRBV4-1	TRBJ2-7	CASSQTAGSSYEQYF	TGCGCCAGCAGCCAAACAGCGGGCAGCTCCTACGAGCAGTACTTC
once	.	TRBV7-6	TRBJ1-2	CASSPPEGDVGYTF	TGTGCCAGCAGCCCCCCCGAGGGTGATGTTGGCTACACCTTC
many	.	TRBV5-1	TRBJ2-1	CASSGVAGSYNEQFF	TGCGCCAGCAGCGGAGTGGCGGGCTCCTACAATGAGCAGTTCTTC
.	TRBD1	TRBV18	TRBJ1-2	CASSPTGGTYGYTF	TGTGCCAGCTCACCGACAGGGGGGACCTATGGCTACACCTTC
.	TRBD2	TRBV6-2/TRBV6-3	TRBJ2-3	CASSDWGGAEDTQYF	TGTGCCAGCAGTGATTGGGGGGGAGCTGAAGATACGCAGTATTTT
few	.	TRBV27	TRBJ1-5	CASSSMGFSNQPQHF	TGTGCCAGCAGTTCCATGGGTTTCAGCAATCAGCCCCAGCATTTT
many	.	TRBV5-1	TRBJ2-1	CASSEGQAYNEQFF	TGCGCCAGCTCGGAGGGTCAGGCCTACAATGAGCAGTTCTTC
.	TRBD1	TRBV7-9	TRBJ2-7	CASSPRGQVTYEQYF	TGTGCCAGCAGCCCCCGGGGACAGGTGACCTACGAGCAGTACTTC
.	TRBD2	TRBV5-1	TRBJ2-1	CASSPGGGTSGFKVSYNEQFF	TGCGCCAGCAGCCCGGGAGGCGGGACTAGCGGGTTCAAGGTCTCCTACAATGAGCAGTTCTTC
.	.	TRBV7-7	TRBJ2-5	CASSPSSGLVQETQYF	TGTGCTAGCAGCCCCTCCTCAGGGTTAGTTCAAGAGACCCAGTACTTC
few	.	TRBV27	TRBJ1-5	CATGSGQPQHF	TGTGCCACTGGAAGCGGGCAGCCCCAGCATTTT
.	.	TRBV7-9	TRBJ1-3	CASSLAALRNTIYF	TGTGCCAGCAGCTTAGCGGCACTTAGGAACACCATATATTTT
few	.	TRBV9	TRBJ2-2	CASSVNPGSNTGELFF	TGTGCCAGCAGCGTAAATCCGGGCTCGAACACCGGGGAGCTGTTTTTT
.	TRBD2	TRBV5-1	TRBJ2-7	CASSLASGGPYEQYF	TGCGCCAGCAGCTTGGCCTCGGGGGGGCCGTACGAGCAGTACTTC
many	.	TRBV29-1	TRBJ2-3	CSVLRADAEGAQYF	TGCAGCGTCCTTCGGGCCGATGCGGAAGGGGCGCAGTATTTT
.	TRBD2	TRBV6-2/TRBV6-3	TRBJ2-1	CASGGTSGNYNEQFF	TGTGCCAGCGGGGGGACTAGCGGGAACTACAATGAGCAGTTCTTC
.	.	TRBV6-6	TRBJ1-2	CASRTDGLYGYTF	TGTGCCAGCAGAACAGACGGCCTCTATGGCTACACCTTC
few	.	TRBV20-1	TRBJ1-3	CSARAAGSGNTIYF	TGCAGTGCTAGAGCGGCAGGCTCTGGAAACACCATATATTTT
.	TRBD1	TRBV7-2	TRBJ1-2	CASSPGQGFNYGYTF	TGTGCCAGCAGCCCCGGACAGGGATTTAACTATGGCTACACCTTC
.	.	TRBV24-1	TRBJ2-4	CATSDSGQGANIQYF	TGTGCCACCAGTGATTCCGGGCAGGGTGCAAACATTCAGTACTTC
.	.	TRBV9	TRBJ2-5	CASSVTSGPETQYF	TGTGCCAGCAGCGTGACGTCAGGGCCAGAGACCCAGTACTTC
.	.	TRBV7-3	TRBJ2-1	CASSKSGPGSYNEQFF	TGTGCCAGCAGCAAGTCAGGACCGGGCTCCTACAATGAGCAGTTCTTC
few	TRBD2	TRBV3-1	TRBJ2-3	CASSLLGGGSTDTQYF	TGTGCCAGCAGCCTCCTTGGGGGGGGAAGCACAGATACGCAGTATTTT
few	TRBD2	TRBV9	TRBJ2-5	CASSVSGGGGETQYF	TGTGCCAGCAGCGTGAGCGGGGGGGGAGGGGAGACCCAGTACTTC
.	.	TRBV11-3	TRBJ2-5	CASSLGEKETQYF	TGTGCCAGCAGCTTAGGGGAAAAAGAGACCCAGTACTTC
.	TRBD2	TRBV7-3	TRBJ2-5	CASSRTSGGRETQYF	TGTGCCAGCAGCCGTACTAGCGGGGGGCGAGAGACCCAGTACTTC
many	.	TRBV4-3	TRBJ2-1	CASSQEVSNEQFF	TGCGCCAGCAGCCAAGAAGTTTCCAATGAGCAGTTCTTC
.	.	TRBV7-9	TRBJ2-3	CASGSPSTDTQYF	TGTGCCAGCGGCTCCCCGAGCACAGATACGCAGTATTTT